The clone carrying this TCR beta chain appeared a single time. This CDR3 has 14 residues. CDR1 and CDR2 (germline): LGHDT, YNNKEL (reference sequence). Between the trimmed V and J ends, which lost 1 base and 6 bases, there was a span of 13 bases. In the original workflow: Counts of nucleated cells, estimated from reference gene primer amplification, were obtained. Clones were sequenced by immunoSEQ multiplex PCR, and TCRdb holds only the in-frame ones, with some missing. The V and J calls and the clone size are those of that table, but D and trimming were determined from the DNA. The sample holds 150,000 to 200,000 clones; around 84% are singletons and the top ten take more than 12%. The data were taken from a study of blood T cell repertoires in COVID-19. Study in general: Acute-phase and convalescent COVID-19 samples originated in the United States, Italy and Spain. The analysed material was cDNA or gDNA that came from T cells, B-cell-depleted T cells, or PBMCs.

Seattle researchers signed up patients amid active infection and tracked them longitudinally. The sequence derives from a woman in her 70s with COVID-19, enrolled during active disease. The sample comprised peripheral blood. The chain combines TRBV3-1 (or the pseudogene TRBV3-2) with TRBJ2-7, with TRBD2 as a possible D gene (5 bases). CDR3 sequence (DNA): TGTGCCAGCAGCCAAGGGAGAGGAGCGGTCGAGCAGTACGTC. It codes for CASSQGRGAVEQYV.